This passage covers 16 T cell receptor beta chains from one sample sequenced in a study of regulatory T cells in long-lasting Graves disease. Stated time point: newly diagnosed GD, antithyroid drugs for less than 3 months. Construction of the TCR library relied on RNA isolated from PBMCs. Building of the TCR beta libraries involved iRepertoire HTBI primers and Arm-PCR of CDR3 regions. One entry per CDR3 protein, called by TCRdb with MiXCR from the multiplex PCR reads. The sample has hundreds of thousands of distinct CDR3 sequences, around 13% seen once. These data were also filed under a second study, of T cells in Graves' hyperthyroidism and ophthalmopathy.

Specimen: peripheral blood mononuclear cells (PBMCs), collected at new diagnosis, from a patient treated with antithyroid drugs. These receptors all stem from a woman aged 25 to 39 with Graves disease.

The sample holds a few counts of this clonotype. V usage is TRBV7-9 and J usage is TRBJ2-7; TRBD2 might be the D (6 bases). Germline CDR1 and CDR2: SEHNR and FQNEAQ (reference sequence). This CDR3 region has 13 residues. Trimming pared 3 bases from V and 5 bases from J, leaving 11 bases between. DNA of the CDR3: TGTGCCAGCAGCTTCAGGGAGGTCCACGAGCAGTACTTC. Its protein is CASSFREVHEQYF.

The CDR3 nucleotides read TGTGCCAGCAGCTTAAGCCGACAGCCGAACACTGAAGCTTTCTTT. This translates into CASSLSRQPNTEAFF. The chain combines TRBV11-1 with TRBJ1-1, with a tentative D call TRBD1 (5 bases). Germline V gene lookup returns CDR1 SGHAT and CDR2 FQDESV (reference sequence). This CDR3 comprises 15 residues. V lost 2 bases and J lost 1, with 11 bases in between. Looking up the rest from reference TRBV11-1 and TRBJ1-1 gives the full variable domain: EAEVAQSPRYKITEKSQAVAFWCDPISGHATLYWYRQILGQGPELLVQFQDESVVDDSQLPKDRFSAERLKGVDSTLKIQPAELGDSAMYLCASSLSRQPNTEAFFGQGTRLTVV.

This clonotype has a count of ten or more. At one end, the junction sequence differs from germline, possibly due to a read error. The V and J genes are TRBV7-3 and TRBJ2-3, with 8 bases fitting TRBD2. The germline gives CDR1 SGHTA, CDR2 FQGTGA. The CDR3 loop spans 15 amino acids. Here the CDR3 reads CASSYTSGSIDTQYF. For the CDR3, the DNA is TGTGCCAGCAGCTATACTAGCGGAAGCATAGATACGCAGTATTTT.

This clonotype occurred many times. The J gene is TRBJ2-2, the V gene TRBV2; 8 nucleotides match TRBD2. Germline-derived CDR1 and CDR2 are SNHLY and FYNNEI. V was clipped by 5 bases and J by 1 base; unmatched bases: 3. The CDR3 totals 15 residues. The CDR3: CASSLAGRNTGELFF. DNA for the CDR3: TGTGCCAGCAGTCTAGCGGGCCGGAACACCGGGGAGCTGTTTTTT. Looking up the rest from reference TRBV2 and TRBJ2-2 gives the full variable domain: EPEVTQTPSHQVTQMGQEVILRCVPISNHLYFYWYRQILGQKVEFLVSFYNNEISEKSEIFDDQFSVERPDGSNFTLKIRSTKLEDSAMYFCASSLAGRNTGELFFGEGSRLTVL.

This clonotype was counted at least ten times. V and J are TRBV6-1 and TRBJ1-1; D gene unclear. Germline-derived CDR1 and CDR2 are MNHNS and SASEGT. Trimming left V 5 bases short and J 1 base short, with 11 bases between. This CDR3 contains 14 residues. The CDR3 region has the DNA TGTGCCAGCAGTCCCCTTATGAAGAACACTGAAGCTTTCTTT. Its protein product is CASSPLMKNTEAFF.

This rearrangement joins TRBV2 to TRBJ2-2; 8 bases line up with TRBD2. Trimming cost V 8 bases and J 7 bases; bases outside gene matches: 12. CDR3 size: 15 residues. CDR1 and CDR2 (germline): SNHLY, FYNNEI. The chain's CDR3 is CASGPLSGMGGELFF. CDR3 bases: TGTGCCAGCGGACCCCTTAGCGGGATGGGCGGGGAGCTGTTTTTT.

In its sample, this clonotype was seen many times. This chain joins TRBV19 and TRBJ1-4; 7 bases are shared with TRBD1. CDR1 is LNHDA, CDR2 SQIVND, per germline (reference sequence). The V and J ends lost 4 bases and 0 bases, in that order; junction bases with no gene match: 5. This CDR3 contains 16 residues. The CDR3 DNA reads TGTGCCAGTAGTACGACAGGGACCGCAACTAATGAAAAACTGTTTTTT. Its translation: CASSTTGTATNEKLFF. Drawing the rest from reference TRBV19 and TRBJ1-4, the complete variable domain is DGGITQSPKYLFRKEGQNVTLSCEQNLNHDAMYWYRQDPGQGLRLIYYSQIVNDFQKGDIAEGYSVSREKKESFPLTVTSAQKNPTAFYLCASSTTGTATNEKLFFGSGTQLSVL.

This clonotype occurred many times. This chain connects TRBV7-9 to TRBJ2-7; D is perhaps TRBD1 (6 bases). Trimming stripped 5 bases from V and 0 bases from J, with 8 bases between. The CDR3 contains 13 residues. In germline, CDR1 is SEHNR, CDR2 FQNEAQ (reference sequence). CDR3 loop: CASSHRDSYEQYF. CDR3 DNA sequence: TGTGCCAGCAGCCACAGGGACTCCTACGAGCAGTACTTC. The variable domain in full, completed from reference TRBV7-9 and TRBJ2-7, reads DTGVSQNPRHKITKRGQNVTFRCDPISEHNRLYWYRQTLGQGPEFLTYFQNEAQLEKSRLLSDRFSAERPKGSFSTLEIQRTEQGDSAMYLCASSHRDSYEQYFGPGTRLTVT.

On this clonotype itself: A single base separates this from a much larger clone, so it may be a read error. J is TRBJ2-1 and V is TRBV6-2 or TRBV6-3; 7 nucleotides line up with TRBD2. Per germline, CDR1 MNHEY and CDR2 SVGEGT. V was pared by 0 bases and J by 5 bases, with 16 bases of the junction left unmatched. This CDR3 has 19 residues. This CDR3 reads CASSYSTYPLVGGDNEQFF. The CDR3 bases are TGTGCCAGCAGTTACTCAACCTACCCCCTAGTGGGGGGGGACAATGAGCAGTTCTTC.

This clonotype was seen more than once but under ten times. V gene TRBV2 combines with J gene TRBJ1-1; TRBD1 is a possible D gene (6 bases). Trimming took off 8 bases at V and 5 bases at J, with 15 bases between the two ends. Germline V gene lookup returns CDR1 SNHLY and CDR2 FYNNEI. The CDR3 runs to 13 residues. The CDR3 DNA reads TGTGCCAGCCTAGGGGGGTGGAGGACTGAAGCTTTCTTT. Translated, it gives CASLGGWRTEAFF.

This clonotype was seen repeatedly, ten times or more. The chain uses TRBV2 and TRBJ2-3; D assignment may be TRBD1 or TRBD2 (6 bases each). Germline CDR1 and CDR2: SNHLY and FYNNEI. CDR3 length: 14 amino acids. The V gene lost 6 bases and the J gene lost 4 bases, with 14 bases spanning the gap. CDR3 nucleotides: TGTGCCAGCAGCCTAAGGGGGGTGGCAGATACGCAGTATTTT. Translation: CASSLRGVADTQYF.

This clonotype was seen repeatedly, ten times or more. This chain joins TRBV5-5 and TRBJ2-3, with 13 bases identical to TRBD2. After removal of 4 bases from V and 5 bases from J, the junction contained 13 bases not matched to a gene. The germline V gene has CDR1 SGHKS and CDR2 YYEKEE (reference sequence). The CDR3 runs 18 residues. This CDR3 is CASSRPGLAGLKGDTQYF. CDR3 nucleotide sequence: TGTGCCAGCAGCCGACCGGGACTAGCGGGATTGAAAGGAGATACGCAGTATTTT.

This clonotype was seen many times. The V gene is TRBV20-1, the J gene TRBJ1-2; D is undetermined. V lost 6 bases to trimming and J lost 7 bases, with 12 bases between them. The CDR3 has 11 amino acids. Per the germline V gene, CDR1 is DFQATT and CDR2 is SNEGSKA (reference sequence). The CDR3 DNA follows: TGCAGTGCCGAAGGTGGCACTGGCTACACCTTC. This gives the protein CSAEGGTGYTF.

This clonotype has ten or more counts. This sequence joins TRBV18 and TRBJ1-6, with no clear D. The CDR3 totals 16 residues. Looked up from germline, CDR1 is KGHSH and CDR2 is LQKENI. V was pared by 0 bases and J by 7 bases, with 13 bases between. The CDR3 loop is CASSPPAAGKNSPLHF. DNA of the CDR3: TGTGCCAGCTCACCACCTGCCGCGGGTAAAAATTCACCCCTCCACTTT.

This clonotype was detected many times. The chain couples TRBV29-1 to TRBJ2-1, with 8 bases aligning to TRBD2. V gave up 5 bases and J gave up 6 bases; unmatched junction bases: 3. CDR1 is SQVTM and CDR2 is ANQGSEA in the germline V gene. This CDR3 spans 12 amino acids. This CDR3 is CSVSGRGNEQFF. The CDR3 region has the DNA TGCAGCGTTAGCGGGAGAGGCAATGAGCAGTTCTTC.

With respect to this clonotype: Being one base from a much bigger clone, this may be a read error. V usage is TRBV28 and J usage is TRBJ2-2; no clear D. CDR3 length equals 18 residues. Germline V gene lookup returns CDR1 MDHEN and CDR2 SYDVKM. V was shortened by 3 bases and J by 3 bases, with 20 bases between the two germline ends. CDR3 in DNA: TGTGCCAGCAGTTTCCATACACCCGTGGACCGCGACACCGGGGAGCTGTTTTTT. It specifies CASSFHTPVDRDTGELFF.